This T cell receptor (beta chain) comes out of a study of shared clonotypes between healthy human individuals. Naive CD8 cells were CD45RO-negative, positively selected for CCR7, excluding terminally differentiated effector memory CD45RA+ cells. Trimming stripped 1 base from V and 0 bases from J, with 4 bases between. CDR1 SQVTM and CDR2 ANQGSEA come from the germline V gene. This CDR3 region has 12 residues. On this clone itself: Its antigen remains unknown. In the same sample, other DNA sequences code for this CDR3.

Points from the study as a whole: Large sequencing depth failed to make sorted-subset sequencing complete, rarefaction showed.

Libraries were prepared by immunoSEQ multiplex PCR; TCRdb keeps only in-frame clonotypes and omits some of them. The table lists millions of clones, over 85% of them singletons. The chain joins TRBV29-1 to TRBJ2-7; D is unresolved. The sequenced material came from naive CD8+ T cells sorted from blood. This sequence originates from a man younger than 35 in good health. Here the CDR3 reads CSVEASSYEQYF. The CDR3 region has the DNA TGCAGCGTTGAAGCGAGCTCCTACGAGCAGTACTTC.